Listed below are T cell receptor beta chains from one sample, sequenced in a study of blood T cell repertoires in COVID-19. Assay used: immunoSEQ multiplex PCR; TCRdb lists only in-frame clones, some missing. The table has some 140,000 clones, roughly 80% seen once. The sequencing input was peripheral blood. The receptor set was obtained from a woman aged 60-75 years with acute or convalescent COVID-19. Both conserved end residues are part of each CDR3. D genes are given only for firm matches. Size is omitted from some rows. Given values are once, few, many or a class for expanded clones.

D	V	size	J	DNA	CDR3
TRBD2	TRBV14	NA	TRBJ2-5	TGTGCCAGCAGCCCCGGTCGTACTAGCGGGGGGGCCGGAGGAGAGACCCAGTACTTC	CASSPGRTSGGAGGETQYF
NA	TRBV7-9	NA	TRBJ2-5	TGTGCCAGCAGCTTACCCGACTCTGGAGAGACCCAGTACTTC	CASSLPDSGETQYF
NA	TRBV7-8	NA	TRBJ2-3	TGTGCCAGCAGCCTACAGGGTTTGACTAGCACAGATACGCAGTATTTT	CASSLQGLTSTDTQYF
TRBD1	TRBV11-3	NA	TRBJ1-1	TGTGCCAGCAGCCATTCCGAACCCGGGACAGGGGGGAAGGACACTGAAGCTTTCTTT	CASSHSEPGTGGKDTEAFF
NA	TRBV5-1	NA	TRBJ1-1	TGCGCCAGCAGCTTCGACAGGCTGAGGGACACTGAAGCTTTCTTT	CASSFDRLRDTEAFF
NA	TRBV7-6	NA	TRBJ2-2	TGTGCCAGCAGCTTAGCGCCCAGGGGGAACACCGGGGAGCTGTTTTTT	CASSLAPRGNTGELFF
TRBD1	TRBV7-3	NA	TRBJ1-1	TGTGCCAGCAGCGGACAGGCGAACACTGAAGCTTTCTTT	CASSGQANTEAFF
TRBD1	TRBV7-9	NA	TRBJ2-5	TGTGCCAGCAGCCCCCTGGGACAGGGGGAAGAGTACCAAGAGACCCAGTACTTC	CASSPLGQGEEYQETQYF
TRBD1	TRBV28	NA	TRBJ2-2	TGTGCCAGCAGTCCGGGACAGGGGGAAACCGGGGAGCTGTTTTTT	CASSPGQGETGELFF
NA	TRBV24-1	NA	TRBJ2-1	TGTGCCACCAGTAAAAGGGGCCTATACAATGAGCAGTTCTTC	CATSKRGLYNEQFF
TRBD2	TRBV7-9	NA	TRBJ2-1	TGTGCCAGCAGCGACCCGTCGACTAGCGGGGGTTACAATGAGCAGTTCTTC	CASSDPSTSGGYNEQFF
NA	TRBV28	NA	TRBJ2-3	TGTGCCAGCAGTTCATTGGGGCCTACAGATACGCAGTATTTT	CASSSLGPTDTQYF
NA	TRBV19	NA	TRBJ2-5	TGTGCCAGTAGTATCACCGGGGAGACCCAGTACTTC	CASSITGETQYF
NA	TRBV6-6	NA	TRBJ1-3	TGTGCCAGCAGTGGCGGGGATGACTCTGGAAACACCATATATTTT	CASSGGDDSGNTIYF
TRBD2	TRBV7-2	NA	TRBJ2-3	TGTGCCAGCAGCTTAGTCGTTCGACTAGCGGGGCTTTATACGCAGTATTTT	CASSLVVRLAGLYTQYF
NA	TRBV27	NA	TRBJ2-1	TGTGCCAGCAGTTTTGGTAGCTCGGACAATGAGCAGTTCTTC	CASSFGSSDNEQFF
NA	TRBV7-9	once	TRBJ1-1	TGTGCCAGCAGCAGAGGGACACTGAACACTGAAGCTTTCTTT	CASSRGTLNTEAFF
NA	TRBV2	NA	TRBJ1-6	TGTGCCAGCTCCGCCTCGGGGGTACGGTCACCCCTCCACTTT	CASSASGVRSPLHF
NA	TRBV15	NA	TRBJ1-4	TGTGCCACCAGCAGAGCGGGGGAGGCTAATGAAAAACTGTTTTTT	CATSRAGEANEKLFF